The clone carrying this TCR beta chain was seen many times. Its specificity is not known. This sample was taken from a study of T cells in Graves' hyperthyroidism and ophthalmopathy. Across the whole study: Peripheral blood specimens were obtained at initial diagnosis, prior to any treatment. Findings and limits, study-wide: Using 13 V-J features, a model discriminated ophthalmopathy from stable hyperthyroidism.

Lactation, pregnancy, other autoimmune disease or uncontrolled infection excluded patients. The authors obtained PBMCs from roughly 9.7 ml of fresh peripheral blood. The CDR3 sequence is 12 residues long. Trimming removed 1 base at V and 7 bases at J, with 5 bases between. The germline V gene has CDR1 KGHSH and CDR2 LQKENI. Amplification targeted TCR beta CDR3 regions from RNA transcripts. The HTBI set primed first-round TCR CDR3 RT-PCR. TCRdb passed the multiplex PCR reads through MiXCR, listing each CDR3 protein once. The repertoire holds a few hundred thousand distinct CDR3 sequences, approximately 14% seen once, with roughly 7.7% in the top ten.

The material sequenced was blood. The V and J genes are TRBV18 and TRBJ2-1, with D tentatively TRBD2 (5 bases). The TCR was taken from a young woman with Graves' hyperthyroidism. Here the CDR3 reads CASSPQRNEQFF. The DNA of the CDR3 is TGTGCCAGCTCACCACAGCGGAATGAGCAGTTCTTC. Full variable domain (remainder filled in from reference TRBV18 and TRBJ2-1): NAGVMQNPRHLVRRRGQEARLRCSPMKGHSHVYWYRQLPEEGLKFMVYLQKENIIDESGMPKERFSAEFPKEGPSILRIQQVVRGDSAAYFCASSPQRNEQFFGPGTRLTVL.